This TCR beta chain was observed in a study of Graves' ophthalmopathy and Graves' hyperthyroidism. Amplification from RNA transcripts yielded the TCR beta CDR3 regions. An initial RT-PCR round employing HTBI primers preceded a second-round multiplex PCR. TCRdb re-called the multiplex PCR reads through MiXCR, storing one row per CDR3 protein. The table includes a few hundred thousand distinct CDR3 sequences, roughly 39% detected once. With respect to this clonotype: Its cognate antigen is unknown.

The hyperthyroidism patients had a new diagnosis of under 2 months' duration and were aged 18 to 65. Orbital computed tomography and thyroid ultrasound, along with TRAb, serum thyroxine and clinical symptoms, underpinned diagnosis. General study results and limits: A majority of expanded thyroid clonotypes exceeding 0.001 frequency were likewise present in blood. The model predicted ophthalmopathy progression with 60% to 71% sensitivity and around 72% specificity.

The CDR3 contains 14 residues. V was trimmed by 8 bases and J by 0 bases, leaving 8 bases between them. CDR1 and CDR2 (germline): ENHRY, SYGVKD. The chain recombines TRBV10-3 with TRBJ2-6; D not certain. Input material: peripheral blood or thyroid tissue (not recorded which). This receptor was taken from an adult man with Graves' hyperthyroidism. CDR3 coding DNA: TGTGCCATCCAGGCGAGCTCTGGGGCCAACGTCCTGACTTTC. Its protein product is CAIQASSGANVLTF.